The source of this T cell receptor (beta chain) is a study of T cell changes during pregnancy in multiple sclerosis. Produced via immunoSEQ multiplex PCR; TCRdb's table is partial and in-frame only. This table has under 45,000 clones, 80% to 90% appearing once. Between the trimmed V and J ends, which lost 3 bases and 8 bases, there was a span of 10 bases. This CDR3 is 11 amino acids long. Germline V lookup: CDR1 DFQATT, CDR2 SNEGSKA (reference sequence). This clonotype was sampled from a female donor with multiple sclerosis, enrolled in a pregnancy study. This rearrangement joins TRBV20-1 to TRBJ1-2; D gene uncertain. The sample in question was CD4+ T cells from peripheral blood mononuclear cells, obtained in the first trimester of pregnancy. The CDR3 sequence: CSARVSLGYTF. CDR3 in DNA: TGCAGTGCTAGGGTCTCCCTAGGCTACACCTTC.